This is a list of T cell receptor beta chains from one sample in a study of blood T cell repertoires in COVID-19. Sequencing used immunoSEQ multiplex PCR; TCRdb keeps in-frame clones, though not all of them. The profile covers approximately 200,000 clones, with over 75% appearing a single time and approximately 9.2% taken by the ten largest. Sequenced sample: PBMCs or T cells enriched from blood (not recorded which). These receptors came from a man aged 35 to 55 who had recovered from COVID-19. CDR3s include the opening cysteine and the closing phenylalanine or tryptophan. The order of the fields is CDR3 DNA, CDR3 protein, D gene, V gene, clone size, J gene. D genes are given only for firm matches. The size entry is marked missing in some rows and otherwise reads once, few, many or a size class.

TGTGCCATCAGTGCCGGAGAGACAGGGGTTAACTATGGCTACACCTTC	CAISAGETGVNYGYTF	TRBD1	TRBV10-3	-	TRBJ1-2
TGTGCCACCTTCGGAACGACTAGCGGGGCCTACAATGAGCAGTTCTTC	CATFGTTSGAYNEQFF	TRBD2	TRBV10-3	-	TRBJ2-1
TGTGCCAGCAGCAATAAAGGGGGTAGGGGCAGCAATCAGCCCCAGCATTTT	CASSNKGGRGSNQPQHF	-	TRBV7-2	-	TRBJ1-5
TGTGCCAGTACGGAGAACTCTGGAAACACCATATATTTT	CASTENSGNTIYF	-	TRBV19	-	TRBJ1-3
TGTGCCAGCAGTGCCCAGGGTGGGGCCTACGAGCAGTACTTC	CASSAQGGAYEQYF	-	TRBV6-4	-	TRBJ2-7
TGCAGCGCATTGAAGGACAGCAGGGTAAAGGGCTACACCTTC	CSALKDSRVKGYTF	-	TRBV29-1	-	TRBJ1-2
TGTGCCAGCCGGGACTCACTGAACACCGGGGAGCTGTTTTTT	CASRDSLNTGELFF	-	TRBV11-1	-	TRBJ2-2
TGTGCCAGCAGCGTCGAGAGCGCGGTAAATCCAGATACGCAGTATTTT	CASSVESAVNPDTQYF	-	TRBV9	-	TRBJ2-3
TGTGCCGGGGGGATTTACGATAATTCACCCCTCCACTTT	CAGGIYDNSPLHF	-	TRBV7-9	many	TRBJ1-6
TGTGCCAGCAGGGCGCGGACAGGGAACTATGGCTACACCTTC	CASRARTGNYGYTF	TRBD1	TRBV6-5	-	TRBJ1-2
TGTGCCAGTAACCCACCGGGGTCACCCCTCCACTTT	CASNPPGSPLHF	-	TRBV19	-	TRBJ1-6
TGCGCCAGCAGCTTAGAGGTGGGTGATGGCTACACCTTC	CASSLEVGDGYTF	-	TRBV5-1	-	TRBJ1-2
TGTGCCAGCAGCTTCAGGGTTTACGGGGGCAATGAGCAGTTCTTC	CASSFRVYGGNEQFF	-	TRBV7-9	-	TRBJ2-1
TGTGCCAGCAGTCCCCGCGCCTACGAGCAGTACTTC	CASSPRAYEQYF	-	TRBV12-3/TRBV12-4	-	TRBJ2-7
TGTGCCAGCAGCACGAGCGGGGGCTCGAGCTCTGGAAACACCATATATTTT	CASSTSGGSSSGNTIYF	-	TRBV9	-	TRBJ1-3
TGTGCCAGCAGTAATAGCGGGGGGACAGATACGCAGTATTTT	CASSNSGGTDTQYF	TRBD2	TRBV6-4	few	TRBJ2-3
TGTGCCACCCAGGGCGGTAGTAATGAGCAGTTCTTC	CATQGGSNEQFF	-	TRBV10-3	-	TRBJ2-1
TGTGCCAGCAGCCAAGAGTACGGAGGGAGCACAGATACGCAGTATTTT	CASSQEYGGSTDTQYF	-	TRBV4-2	-	TRBJ2-3
TGTGCCAGCACCAGACTAGCGGGACCCTCGGATGAGCAGTTCTTC	CASTRLAGPSDEQFF	TRBD2	TRBV9	-	TRBJ2-1
TGCGCCAGCAGCCAAGAAGGAGGGCACGGAGCGGGAGCTGCAAGTCGAAACACCTTC	CASSQEGGHGAGAASRNTF	-	TRBV4-1	many	TRBJ1-2
TGTGCCAGCAGCTTAAGCCAGCAGAGCGACGAGCAGTACTTC	CASSLSQQSDEQYF	-	TRBV7-9	once	TRBJ2-7
TGTGCCAGCAGTGAACAGGGGATCGGGGCCAATGAGCAGTTCTTC	CASSEQGIGANEQFF	-	TRBV2	-	TRBJ2-1